A single sample is the source of the 32 T cell receptor beta chains below, sequenced in a study of cytomegalovirus exposure and HLA in healthy donors. Primers included in the PCR were 60 Vbeta and 13 Jbeta primers. The method was immunoSEQ multiplex PCR; TCRdb's version includes in-frame clones alone and lacks a portion of them. The repertoire shows 100,000 to 150,000 clones; the top ten hold about 0.93%. Sequenced sample: PBMCs. These receptors were obtained from a man aged 18 to 29 in good health and CMV-seronegative.

The V and J genes are TRBV5-1 and TRBJ2-1; D possibly corresponds to TRBD2 (6 bases). Germline assignment: CDR1 SGHRS and CDR2 YFSETQ. V was clipped by 0 bases and J by 5 bases, with 9 bases between them. This CDR3 comprises 14 residues. CDR3 amino acids: CASSLDSGDNEQFF. DNA of the CDR3: TGCGCCAGCAGCTTGGATAGCGGTGACAATGAGCAGTTCTTC.

The chain is built from TRBV18 and TRBJ2-7, with D possibly being TRBD1 (6 bases). Looked up from germline, CDR1 is KGHSH and CDR2 is LQKENI. The CDR3 consists of 16 residues. V dropped 5 bases and J dropped 2 bases, with 19 bases sitting between them. DNA for the CDR3: TGTGCCAGCTCAGGGGCACAGGGAAGAGGGACCTACGAGCAGTACTTC. Protein product: CASSGAQGRGTYEQYF. Complete variable domain (other parts from reference TRBV18 and TRBJ2-7): NAGVMQNPRHLVRRRGQEARLRCSPMKGHSHVYWYRQLPEEGLKFMVYLQKENIIDESGMPKERFSAEFPKEGPSILRIQQVVRGDSAAYFCASSGAQGRGTYEQYFGPGTRLTVT.

The chain uses TRBV9 and TRBJ2-2; 8 bases fit TRBD1. Per the germline V gene, CDR1 is SGDLS and CDR2 is YYNGEE. The CDR3 runs to 16 residues. The V segment lost 7 bases and the J segment 6 bases; nucleotides outside the gene matches: 14. The CDR3 reads CASGETRGHYAGELFF. The CDR3 bases are TGTGCCAGCGGAGAAACCAGGGGGCATTACGCCGGGGAGCTGTTTTTT.

This chain uses TRBV19 with TRBJ2-1; possible D gene TRBD2, 7 bases. CDR1 LNHDA and CDR2 SQIVND come from the germline V gene (reference sequence). V was trimmed by 1 base and J by 7 bases, leaving 17 bases between them. The CDR3 has 16 residues. The DNA for the CDR3 is TGTGCCAGTAGTATAGCAAGGGGGGGGCCTCTTAATGAGCAGTTCTTC. Protein sequence: CASSIARGGPLNEQFF. Full variable domain (remainder filled in from reference TRBV19 and TRBJ2-1): DGGITQSPKYLFRKEGQNVTLSCEQNLNHDAMYWYRQDPGQGLRLIYYSQIVNDFQKGDIAEGYSVSREKKESFPLTVTSAQKNPTAFYLCASSIARGGPLNEQFFGPGTRLTVL.

The chain is built from TRBV28 and TRBJ1-5; D not certain. V dropped 6 bases and J dropped 6 bases, with 9 bases sitting between them. Per germline, CDR1 MDHEN and CDR2 SYDVKM. The CDR3 runs 12 residues. CDR3 DNA sequence: TGTGCCAGCAGACGCCCGGGTCAGCCCCAGCATTTT. This encodes CASRRPGQPQHF.

The chain is built from TRBV7-2 and TRBJ2-1, with TRBD2 matching 10 bases. Germline V gene lookup returns CDR1 SGHTA and CDR2 FQGNSA. The CDR3 is 15 amino acids. The V and J ends lost 0 bases and 8 bases, in that order; junction bases with no gene match: 4. The CDR3 DNA follows: TGTGCCAGCAGCTTAGCAGCGGGGGGGCCCCATGAGCAGTTCTTC. Its translation: CASSLAAGGPHEQFF.

J is TRBJ1-2 and V is TRBV27, with D perhaps matching TRBD1 (5 bases). CDR3 length equals 16 residues. Trimming removed 3 bases at V and 2 bases at J, with 16 bases between. Germline V gene lookup returns CDR1 MNHEY and CDR2 SMNVEV (reference sequence). The CDR3 bases are TGTGCCAGCAGTTTGAACGGAGGGACGGAGAACTATGGCTACACCTTC. This gives the protein CASSLNGGTENYGYTF.

The chain couples TRBV6-5 to TRBJ2-2; D might be TRBD2 (5 bases). V lost 4 bases and J 11 bases, leaving 20 bases between the germline ends. The CDR3 consists of 15 residues. Per the germline V gene, CDR1 is MNHEY and CDR2 is SVGAGI. The CDR3, as DNA: TGTGCCAGCAGTTTCCAAACGGGGTCCGTTGTTGAGCTGTTTTTT. Protein sequence: CASSFQTGSVVELFF.

V usage is TRBV10-2 and J usage is TRBJ2-7; 8 nucleotides match TRBD2. CDR3 length: 14 amino acids. J lost 0 bases, V lost 8 bases, and 6 bases had no gene match. Per germline, CDR1 WSHSY and CDR2 SAAADI. The CDR3 DNA reads as TGCGCCAGCCTCACGGGGGGGGGCTCCTACGAGCAGTACTTC. This gives the protein CASLTGGGSYEQYF.

The chain recombines TRBV28 with TRBJ1-5; D unresolved. V gave up 6 bases and J gave up 4 bases, with 16 bases separating them. Germline lookup yields CDR1 MDHEN and CDR2 SYDVKM. This CDR3 region has 15 residues. The CDR3 bases are TGTGCCAGCAGCTATAACGGAGAACCGAATCAGCCCCAGCATTTT. Amino acids: CASSYNGEPNQPQHF.

CDR3 bases: TGTGCCAGCTCACACTTAGTACATGAGCAGTTCTTC. It specifies CASSHLVHEQFF. J is TRBJ2-1 and V is TRBV18, with unresolved D. Germline V CDR1 and CDR2: KGHSH, LQKENI. The CDR3 is 12 residues long. V shed 4 bases and J shed 8 bases, with 9 bases lying between them.

This chain uses TRBV27 with TRBJ2-1; 7 nucleotides agree with TRBD2. The CDR3 is made up of 15 amino acids. The germline gives CDR1 MNHEY, CDR2 SMNVEV (reference sequence). V shed 3 bases and J 8 bases; nucleotides not matched to a gene: 10. The CDR3 sequence: CASSFLAGPRDEQFF. The CDR3 DNA reads as TGTGCCAGCAGTTTCTTAGCGGGTCCTCGCGATGAGCAGTTCTTC.

CDR3 sequence: CAWRRAGGQPQHF. For the CDR3, the DNA is TGTGCCTGGAGGCGGGCAGGGGGTCAGCCCCAGCATTTT. This rearrangement joins TRBV30 to TRBJ1-5, with 7 bases identical to TRBD1. The junction had 5 bases not matched to a gene; V was cut back by 3 bases and J by 6 bases. Looked up from germline, CDR1 is GTSNPN and CDR2 is SVGIG (reference sequence). This CDR3 contains 13 residues.

Concerning this clone: Additional DNA sequences in this sample encode the identical CDR3. V usage is TRBV27 and J usage is TRBJ2-7, with TRBD1 as a possible D gene (6 bases). This CDR3 comprises 14 residues. Germline assignment: CDR1 MNHEY and CDR2 SMNVEV (reference sequence). Trimming removed 5 bases from V and 2 bases from J, with 13 bases in between. The CDR3: CASSATGATYEQYF. The CDR3, as DNA: TGTGCCAGCAGTGCGACAGGCGCAACCTACGAGCAGTACTTC.

CDR3 nucleotides: TGCGCCAGCAGCTTGGAGGGGTATGGGGAAAAAACTGAAGCTTTCTTT. Amino acids: CASSLEGYGEKTEAFF. The chain carries TRBV5-1 and TRBJ1-1, with D possibly being TRBD1 (5 bases). V shed 0 bases and J shed 5 bases, with 17 bases lying between them. Germline CDR1 is SGHRS and CDR2 is YFSETQ. This CDR3 spans 16 amino acids.

The chain couples TRBV10-2 to TRBJ2-1; TRBD2 matches 7 bases. CDR1 and CDR2 (germline): WSHSY, SAAADI. The CDR3 sequence is 17 residues long. J gave up 1 base and V 2 bases, and 8 bases lay outside the gene matches. The CDR3 sequence is CASSETPLALSYNEQFF. CDR3 bases: TGCGCCAGCAGTGAGACCCCACTAGCGCTTTCCTACAATGAGCAGTTCTTC.

The chain is built from TRBV7-9 and TRBJ1-1; no reliable D call. The V and J ends lost 3 bases and 1 base respectively, with 9 bases between them. Germline V gene lookup returns CDR1 SEHNR and CDR2 FQNEAQ (reference sequence). The CDR3 has 14 amino acids. CDR3 DNA: TGTGCCAGCAGCTTTGCCAGGCGGAACACTGAAGCTTTCTTT. Translation gives CASSFARRNTEAFF.

The chain employs TRBV4-1 and TRBJ2-1, with 8 bases that match TRBD2. There are 16 residues in the CDR3. V gave up 1 base and J gave up 8 bases; unmatched junction bases: 10. The germline gives CDR1 MGHRA, CDR2 YSYEKL. CDR3 amino acids: CASSQVPGRAADEQFF. The CDR3 coding sequence is TGCGCCAGCAGCCAAGTACCCGGGAGGGCCGCAGATGAGCAGTTCTTC.

The gene calls are TRBV6-5 and TRBJ1-1; 9 nucleotides align to TRBD1. J gave up 11 bases and V 6 bases, and 10 bases lay outside the gene matches. The CDR3 is made up of 13 amino acids. In germline, CDR1 is MNHEY, CDR2 SVGAGI. CDR3 amino acids: CASRRKGQGEAFF. The CDR3 region has the DNA TGTGCCAGCAGAAGAAAGGGACAGGGAGAGGCTTTCTTT.

The CDR3 DNA reads TGTGCCAGTAGTAAGAGGGACAGGGGGCTGGACACTGAAGCTTTCTTT. Amino acids: CASSKRDRGLDTEAFF. The chain links TRBV19 to TRBJ1-1; 12 bases map to TRBD1. V shed 4 bases and J 3 bases; nucleotides not matched to a gene: 6. The CDR3 contains 16 residues. The germline V gene has CDR1 LNHDA and CDR2 SQIVND (reference sequence).

The chain uses TRBV28 and TRBJ2-7; 13 nucleotides line up with TRBD2. Trimming cost V 2 bases and J 3 bases; bases outside gene matches: 1. The CDR3 sequence is 15 residues long. Germline CDR1 and CDR2: MDHEN and SYDVKM. CDR3 sequence: CASSLRTSGSYEQYF. Here the CDR3 DNA reads TGTGCCAGCAGTTTAAGGACTAGCGGGAGCTACGAGCAGTACTTC.

The V and J genes are TRBV19 and TRBJ1-6; D is ambiguous. The CDR3 contains 14 residues. V lost 3 bases to trimming and J lost 11 bases, with 14 bases between them. Germline V CDR1 and CDR2: LNHDA, SQIVND (reference sequence). The CDR3 bases are TGTGCCAGTAGTATGGAAGGACTTAGCGCACCCCTCCACTTT. Its protein product is CASSMEGLSAPLHF.

The chain joins TRBV27 to TRBJ1-1; D is ambiguous. V was clipped by 1 base and J by 0 bases, with 6 bases between them. Germline assignment: CDR1 MNHEY and CDR2 SMNVEV (reference sequence). The CDR3 covers 14 residues. This CDR3 reads CASSLLSVNTEAFF. The CDR3 region has the DNA TGTGCCAGCAGTTTATTGTCGGTGAACACTGAAGCTTTCTTT.

The CDR3 reads CASSPGLTGELFF. The DNA of the CDR3 is TGCGCCAGCAGTCCAGGGTTGACCGGGGAGCTGTTTTTT. The chain joins TRBV10-2 to TRBJ2-2, with D tentatively TRBD1 (5 bases). This CDR3 region has 13 residues. The V and J ends lost 5 bases and 5 bases respectively, with 9 bases between them. In germline, CDR1 is WSHSY, CDR2 SAAADI.

The chain has TRBV9 and TRBJ1-2; D is possibly TRBD1 (5 bases). This CDR3 spans 13 amino acids. V lost 1 base and J 13 bases, leaving 17 bases between the germline ends. CDR1 and CDR2 (germline): SGDLS, YYNGEE. CDR3 in amino acids: CASSVKRTAGLTF. The DNA for the CDR3 is TGTGCCAGCAGCGTAAAAAGGACGGCAGGGCTCACCTTC. Together with reference TRBV9 and TRBJ1-2, the CDR3 gives the full variable domain: DSGVTQTPKHLITATGQRVTLRCSPRSGDLSVYWYQQSLDQGLQFLIQYYNGEERAKGNILERFSAQQFPDLHSELNLSSLELGDSALYFCASSVKRTAGLTFGSGTRLTVV.

The J gene is TRBJ2-1, the V gene TRBV19, with no clear D. The germline gives CDR1 LNHDA, CDR2 SQIVND (reference sequence). There are 13 residues in the CDR3. The V and J ends lost 7 bases and 10 bases respectively, with 17 bases between them. As DNA, the CDR3 is TGTGCCAGTACTGACTTCTCAATTGGCGAGCAGTTCTTC. This codes for CASTDFSIGEQFF.

The chain is built from TRBV7-2 and TRBJ1-2; D gene ambiguous. Trimming pared 1 base from V and 4 bases from J, leaving 13 bases between. In germline, CDR1 is SGHTA, CDR2 FQGNSA. CDR3 length: 15 amino acids. DNA for the CDR3: TGTGCCAGCAGCTTAGGTAGCCCTAGTATCTATGGCTACACCTTC. This encodes CASSLGSPSIYGYTF.

The chain combines TRBV27 with TRBJ2-1, with a possible D match to TRBD2 (6 bases). V was trimmed by 6 bases and J by 6 bases, leaving 15 bases between them. The CDR3 contains 14 residues. CDR1 and CDR2 (germline): MNHEY, SMNVEV (reference sequence). Here the CDR3 DNA reads TGTGCCAGCAGGGTTCGCGGGACTGGCAATGAGCAGTTCTTC. This gives the protein CASRVRGTGNEQFF.

The J gene is TRBJ1-2, the V gene TRBV5-4, with 10 bases aligning to TRBD1. The germline CDR1 and CDR2 sequences are SGHNT and YYREEE (reference sequence). The trim removed 4 bases at V and 2 bases at J, leaving 5 bases unmatched. CDR3 length equals 15 residues. CDR3 in DNA: TGTGCCAGCAGCGGGGACAGGGGACTCAACTATGGCTACACCTTC. It is translated as CASSGDRGLNYGYTF.

The V call is TRBV10-2, the J call TRBJ2-1, with 8 bases lining up with TRBD2. CDR1 is WSHSY, CDR2 SAAADI, per germline. The CDR3 sequence is 14 residues long. After removal of 4 bases from V and 8 bases from J, the junction contained 7 bases not matched to a gene. CDR3 loop: CASSVIGGEYEQFF. The CDR3 DNA is TGCGCCAGCAGTGTTATCGGGGGGGAGTATGAGCAGTTCTTC.

As DNA, the CDR3 is TGTGCCAGCAGCTTAAGGGGCAGCTCCCTCTATAATTCACCCCTCCACTTT. This codes for CASSLRGSSLYNSPLHF. The V gene is TRBV5-6, the J gene TRBJ1-6; D possibly corresponds to TRBD1 (5 bases). This CDR3 spans 17 amino acids. V dropped 2 bases and J dropped 3 bases, with 15 bases sitting between them. CDR1 is SGHDT, CDR2 YYEEEE, per germline.

The V gene is TRBV7-9, the J gene TRBJ1-1, with TRBD1 as a possible D gene (6 bases). Trimming cost V 5 bases and J 4 bases, with 14 bases left between them. Per germline, CDR1 SEHNR and CDR2 FQNEAQ (reference sequence). The CDR3 has 14 residues. The CDR3 reads CASSAYRVTTEAFF. The CDR3 coding sequence is TGTGCCAGCAGCGCCTACAGGGTAACCACTGAAGCTTTCTTT.